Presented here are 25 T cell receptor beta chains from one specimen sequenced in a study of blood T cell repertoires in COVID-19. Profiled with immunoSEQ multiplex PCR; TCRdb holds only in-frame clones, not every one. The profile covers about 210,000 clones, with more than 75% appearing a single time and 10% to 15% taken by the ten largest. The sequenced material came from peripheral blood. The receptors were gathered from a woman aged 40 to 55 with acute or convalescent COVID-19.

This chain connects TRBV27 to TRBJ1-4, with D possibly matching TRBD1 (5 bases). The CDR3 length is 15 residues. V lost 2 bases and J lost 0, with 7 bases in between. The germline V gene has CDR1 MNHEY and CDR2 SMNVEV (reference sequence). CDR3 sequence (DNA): TGTGCCAGCAGTTTAAGGGGTGCAACTAATGAAAAACTGTTTTTT. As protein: CASSLRGATNEKLFF.

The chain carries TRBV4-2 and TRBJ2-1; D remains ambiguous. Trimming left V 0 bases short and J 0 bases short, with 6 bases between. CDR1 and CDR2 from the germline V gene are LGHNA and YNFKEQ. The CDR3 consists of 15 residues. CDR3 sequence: CASSQERISYNEQFF. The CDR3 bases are TGTGCCAGCAGCCAAGAGCGGATCTCCTACAATGAGCAGTTCTTC.

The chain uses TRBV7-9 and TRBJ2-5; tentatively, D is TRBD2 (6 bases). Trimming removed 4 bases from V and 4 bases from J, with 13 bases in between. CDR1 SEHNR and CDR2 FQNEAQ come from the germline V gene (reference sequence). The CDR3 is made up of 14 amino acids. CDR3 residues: CASSSRVGGETQYF. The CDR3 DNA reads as TGTGCCAGCAGCTCCCGCGTGGGAGGAGAGACCCAGTACTTC. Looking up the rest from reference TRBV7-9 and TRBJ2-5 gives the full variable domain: DTGVSQNPRHKITKRGQNVTFRCDPISEHNRLYWYRQTLGQGPEFLTYFQNEAQLEKSRLLSDRFSAERPKGSFSTLEIQRTEQGDSAMYLCASSSRVGGETQYFGPGTRLLVL.

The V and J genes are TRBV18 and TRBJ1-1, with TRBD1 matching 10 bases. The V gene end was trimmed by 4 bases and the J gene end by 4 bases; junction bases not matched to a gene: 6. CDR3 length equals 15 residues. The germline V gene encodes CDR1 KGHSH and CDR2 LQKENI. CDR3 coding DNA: TGTGCCAGCTCACGACAGGGGGCGCGGGTCACTGAAGCTTTCTTT. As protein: CASSRQGARVTEAFF. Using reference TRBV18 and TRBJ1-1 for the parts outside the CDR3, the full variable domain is NAGVMQNPRHLVRRRGQEARLRCSPMKGHSHVYWYRQLPEEGLKFMVYLQKENIIDESGMPKERFSAEFPKEGPSILRIQQVVRGDSAAYFCASSRQGARVTEAFFGQGTRLTVV.

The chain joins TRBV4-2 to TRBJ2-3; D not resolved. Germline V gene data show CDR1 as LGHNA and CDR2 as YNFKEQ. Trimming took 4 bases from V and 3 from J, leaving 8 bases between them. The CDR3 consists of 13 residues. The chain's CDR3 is CASSLLRTDTQYF. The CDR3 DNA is TGTGCCAGCAGCCTACTTAGAACAGATACGCAGTATTTT.

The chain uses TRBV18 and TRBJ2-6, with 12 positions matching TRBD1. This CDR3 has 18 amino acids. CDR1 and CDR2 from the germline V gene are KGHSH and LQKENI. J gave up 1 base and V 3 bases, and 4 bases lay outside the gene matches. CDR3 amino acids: CASSPSGQGASGANVLTF. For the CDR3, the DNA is TGTGCCAGCTCACCTTCGGGACAGGGGGCGTCTGGGGCCAACGTCCTGACTTTC. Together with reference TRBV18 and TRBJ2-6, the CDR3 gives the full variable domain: NAGVMQNPRHLVRRRGQEARLRCSPMKGHSHVYWYRQLPEEGLKFMVYLQKENIIDESGMPKERFSAEFPKEGPSILRIQQVVRGDSAAYFCASSPSGQGASGANVLTFGAGSRLTVL.

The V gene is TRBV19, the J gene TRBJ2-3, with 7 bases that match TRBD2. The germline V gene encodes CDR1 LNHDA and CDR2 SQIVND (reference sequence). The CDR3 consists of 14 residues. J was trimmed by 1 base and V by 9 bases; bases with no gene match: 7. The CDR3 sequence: CASHLGGGTDTQYF. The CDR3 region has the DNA TGTGCCAGCCACTTGGGGGGGGGCACAGATACGCAGTATTTT.

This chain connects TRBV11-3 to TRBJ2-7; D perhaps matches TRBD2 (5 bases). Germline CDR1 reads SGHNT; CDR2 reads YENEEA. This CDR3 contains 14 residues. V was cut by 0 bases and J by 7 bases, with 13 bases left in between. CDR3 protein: CASSLDFRRGEQYF. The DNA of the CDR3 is TGTGCCAGCAGCTTAGATTTTCGGAGAGGGGAGCAGTACTTC.

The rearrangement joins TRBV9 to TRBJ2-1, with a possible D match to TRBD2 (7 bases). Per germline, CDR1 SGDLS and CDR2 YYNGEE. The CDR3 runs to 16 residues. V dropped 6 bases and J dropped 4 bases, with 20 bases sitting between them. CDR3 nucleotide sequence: TGTGCCAGCACCCCTGTGGGCGGGGGCGCTTACAATGAGCAGTTCTTC. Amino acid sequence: CASTPVGGGAYNEQFF.

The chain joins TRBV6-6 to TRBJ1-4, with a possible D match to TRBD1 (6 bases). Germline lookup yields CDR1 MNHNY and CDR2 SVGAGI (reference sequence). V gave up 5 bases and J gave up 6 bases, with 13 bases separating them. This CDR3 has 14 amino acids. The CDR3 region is CASSPGTKDEKLFF. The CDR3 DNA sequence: TGTGCCAGCAGTCCCGGGACAAAAGATGAAAAACTGTTTTTT.

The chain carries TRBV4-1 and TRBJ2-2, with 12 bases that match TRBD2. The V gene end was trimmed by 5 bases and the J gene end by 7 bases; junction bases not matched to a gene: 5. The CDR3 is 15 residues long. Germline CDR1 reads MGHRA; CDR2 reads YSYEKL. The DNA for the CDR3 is TGCGCCAGCAGCTCTAGCGGGAGGGATTTCGGGGAGCTGTTTTTT. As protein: CASSSSGRDFGELFF.

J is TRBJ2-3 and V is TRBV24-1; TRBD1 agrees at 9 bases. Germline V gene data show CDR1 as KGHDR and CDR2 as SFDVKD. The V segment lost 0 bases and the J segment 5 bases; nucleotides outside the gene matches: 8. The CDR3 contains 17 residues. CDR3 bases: TGTGCCACCAGTGATTTGCAGGGACAGGGAGGACAAGATACGCAGTATTTT. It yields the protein CATSDLQGQGGQDTQYF.

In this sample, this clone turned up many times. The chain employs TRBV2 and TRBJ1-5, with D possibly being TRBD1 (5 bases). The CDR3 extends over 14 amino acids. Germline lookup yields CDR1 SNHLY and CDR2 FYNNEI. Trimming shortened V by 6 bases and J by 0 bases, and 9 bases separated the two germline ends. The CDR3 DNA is TGTGCCAGCAGAGAGGGACTTAGCAATCAGCCCCAGCATTTT. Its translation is CASREGLSNQPQHF.

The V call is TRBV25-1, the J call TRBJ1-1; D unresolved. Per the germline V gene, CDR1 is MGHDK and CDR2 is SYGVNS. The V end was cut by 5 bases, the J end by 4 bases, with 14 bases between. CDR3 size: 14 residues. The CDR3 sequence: CASSPGGWSTEAFF. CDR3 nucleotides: TGTGCCAGCAGTCCGGGTGGTTGGAGCACTGAAGCTTTCTTT.

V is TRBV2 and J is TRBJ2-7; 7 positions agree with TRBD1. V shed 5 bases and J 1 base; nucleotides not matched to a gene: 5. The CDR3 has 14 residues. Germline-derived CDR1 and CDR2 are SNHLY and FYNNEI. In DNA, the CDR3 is TGTGCCAGCAGTCAACAGGGGAAATCCTACGAGCAGTACTTC. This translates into CASSQQGKSYEQYF. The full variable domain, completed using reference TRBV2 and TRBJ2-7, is EPEVTQTPSHQVTQMGQEVILRCVPISNHLYFYWYRQILGQKVEFLVSFYNNEISEKSEIFDDQFSVERPDGSNFTLKIRSTKLEDSAMYFCASSQQGKSYEQYFGPGTRLTVT.

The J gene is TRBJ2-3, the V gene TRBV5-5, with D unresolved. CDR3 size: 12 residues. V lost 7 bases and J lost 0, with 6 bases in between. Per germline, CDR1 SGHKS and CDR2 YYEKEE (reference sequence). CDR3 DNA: TGTGCCAGCGGCCCTAGCACAGATACGCAGTATTTT. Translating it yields CASGPSTDTQYF.

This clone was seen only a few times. The CDR3 reads CASGPSGRPEAFF. The CDR3 coding sequence is TGTGCTAGTGGCCCTTCAGGCAGACCTGAAGCTTTCTTT. The chain uses TRBV12-5 and TRBJ1-1; D not resolved. CDR1 and CDR2 (germline): LGHNT, FRNRAP. Trimming pared 6 bases from V and 6 bases from J, leaving 14 bases between. CDR3 length: 13 residues.

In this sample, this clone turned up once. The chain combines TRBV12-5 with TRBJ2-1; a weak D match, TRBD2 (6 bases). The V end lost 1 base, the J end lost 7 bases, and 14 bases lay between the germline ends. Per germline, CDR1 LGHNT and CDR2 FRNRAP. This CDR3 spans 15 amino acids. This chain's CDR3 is CASGLGGISGNEQFF. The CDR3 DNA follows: TGTGCTAGTGGTTTGGGCGGGATTTCTGGGAATGAGCAGTTCTTC. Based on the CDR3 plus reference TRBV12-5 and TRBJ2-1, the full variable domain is DARVTQTPRHKVTEMGQEVTMRCQPILGHNTVFWYRQTMMQGLELLAYFRNRAPLDDSGMPKDRFSAEMPDATLATLKIQPSEPRDSAVYFCASGLGGISGNEQFFGPGTRLTVL.

The CDR3: CASSQGLLNTEAFF. In DNA form, the CDR3 reads TGTGCCAGCAGCCAGGGACTCCTGAACACTGAAGCTTTCTTT. The V and J genes are TRBV6-5 and TRBJ1-1; D perhaps matches TRBD1 (5 bases). V shed 6 bases and J shed 0 bases, with 11 bases lying between them. The CDR3 length is 14 residues. The germline gives CDR1 MNHEY, CDR2 SVGAGI.

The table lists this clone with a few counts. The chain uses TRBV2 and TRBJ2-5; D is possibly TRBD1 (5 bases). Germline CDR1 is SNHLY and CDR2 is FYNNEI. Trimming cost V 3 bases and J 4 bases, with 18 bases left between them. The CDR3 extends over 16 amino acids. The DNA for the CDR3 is TGTGCCAGCAGTGAGGGGTGGGGCCCGCGTGGAGAGACCCAGTACTTC. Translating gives CASSEGWGPRGETQYF.

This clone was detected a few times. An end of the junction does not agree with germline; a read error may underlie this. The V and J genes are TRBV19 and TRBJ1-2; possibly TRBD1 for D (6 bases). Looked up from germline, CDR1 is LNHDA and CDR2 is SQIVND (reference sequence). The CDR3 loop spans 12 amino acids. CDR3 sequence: CASSARQASISF. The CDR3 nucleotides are TGTGCCAGTAGTGCCCGACAGGCCTCAATCTCCTTC.

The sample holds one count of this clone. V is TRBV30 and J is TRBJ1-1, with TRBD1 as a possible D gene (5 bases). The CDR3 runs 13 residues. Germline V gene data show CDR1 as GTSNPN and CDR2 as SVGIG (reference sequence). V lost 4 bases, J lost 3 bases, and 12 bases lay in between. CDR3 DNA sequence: TGTGCCTGGAAACACAGGCTGGACACTGAAGCTTTCTTT. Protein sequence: CAWKHRLDTEAFF.

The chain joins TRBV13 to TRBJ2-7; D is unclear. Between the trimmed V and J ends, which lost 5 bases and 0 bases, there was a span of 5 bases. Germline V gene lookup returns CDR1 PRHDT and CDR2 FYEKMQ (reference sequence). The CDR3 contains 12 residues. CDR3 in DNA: TGTGCCAGCAGCCTCAGCTCCTACGAGCAGTACTTC. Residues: CASSLSSYEQYF. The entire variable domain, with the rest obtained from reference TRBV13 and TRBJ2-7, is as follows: AAGVIQSPRHLIKEKRETATLKCYPIPRHDTVYWYQQGPGQDPQFLISFYEKMQSDKGSIPDRFSAQQFSDYHSELNMSSLELGDSALYFCASSLSSYEQYFGPGTRLTVT.

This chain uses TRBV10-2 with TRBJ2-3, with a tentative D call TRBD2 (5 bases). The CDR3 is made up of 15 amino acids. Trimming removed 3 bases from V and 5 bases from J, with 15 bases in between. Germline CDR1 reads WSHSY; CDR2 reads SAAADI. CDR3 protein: CASSDRDIMGDTQYF. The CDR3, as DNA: TGCGCCAGCAGTGATCGGGATATTATGGGAGATACGCAGTATTTT.

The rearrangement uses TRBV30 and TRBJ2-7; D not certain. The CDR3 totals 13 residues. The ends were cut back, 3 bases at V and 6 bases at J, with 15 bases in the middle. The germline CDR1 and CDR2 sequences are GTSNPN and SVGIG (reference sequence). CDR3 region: CAWRGSRLGEQYF. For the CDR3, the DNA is TGTGCCTGGAGGGGCTCCCGCTTGGGCGAGCAGTACTTC.